The present TCR beta chain was sequenced within a study of OX40 agonist ivuxolimab in advanced cancers. Broadly, across the study: Ivuxolimab was a fully human IgG2 agonistic monoclonal antibody targeting the costimulatory receptor OX40 (CD134). Intravenous ivuxolimab was administered to patients every 2 weeks at six dose levels: 0.01, 0.1, 0.3, 1.5, 3 and 10 mg/kg. Among the 50 to 55 dose-escalation patients, around 20 had hepatocellular carcinoma, about 15 melanoma, 9 renal cell carcinoma and 9 head and neck cancer. In the dose-escalation cohort, 82.7% of patients were male, and the mean age was around 60 years, with a range of roughly 20 to 80. Prior anti-PD-1, anti-PD-L1 or anti-CTLA-4 therapy was permitted, and about two fifths of dose-escalation patients had received checkpoint inhibitors. Partial responses occurred in three dose-escalation patients: two with cutaneous melanoma and one with hepatocellular carcinoma. Peripheral TCRbeta sequencing aimed to test whether ivuxolimab altered TCR sequence diversity and caused clonal T-cell expansion. The paper describes the monotherapy dose-escalation part (N ≈ 52 patients) of the phase I trial of ivuxolimab.

In the germline V gene, CDR1 corresponds to MNHEY and CDR2 to SVGAGI. V trim: 7 bases; J trim: 13 bases; unmatched bases: 12. Spanning cysteine to phenylalanine, the CDR3 consists of 13 amino acids. Only the CDR3 DNA is retained, 39 bases long and in frame from the first base. With respect to this clone: This receptor's antigen is unknown. The sample holds no much larger clone one base away, and base qualities are not on file.

The investigation overall reported the following: Low levels of normalized T-cell clonal expansion were also seen in some patients who did not respond. The antigen specificity of the clonally expanded peripheral T cells was not determined. In the 0.1-3.0 mg/kg groups, partial responders were among the patients with the lowest normalized peripheral clonal expansion, particularly in CD8+ T cells. At doses of 0.1 to 3.0 mg/kg, clonal expansion of both CD4+ and CD8+ blood T cells was observed from baseline to week 6. After ivuxolimab, CD8+ T cells had more expanded clones than CD4+ T cells on average.

To sequence the TCRbeta CDR3 region, genomic DNA was isolated from the sorted cells. The immunoSEQ Assay was used for sequencing of TCRbeta CDR3 regions. TCRdb mirrors the immuneACCESS table, restricted to in-frame sequences. Some clones are absent from its copies; in checked studies, under half trace to an unresolved V gene, and the reason for the others is unknown. Counted in this sample were about 71,000 clones; around 86% of them appeared once. Around 1.9% of the sample comes from the top ten. Patients with autoimmune disease history or receiving systemic immunosuppression were excluded from the trial. Peripheral blood for TCR sequencing was drawn from every dose cohort at baseline, at cycle 4 day 1 and at cycle 7 day 1. The samples were taken from a phase I, first-in-human, multicenter, open-label dose-escalation trial of ivuxolimab. Adults with locally advanced or metastatic head and neck squamous cell, hepatocellular, melanoma or renal cell carcinoma were enrolled in the trial. Before TCR sequencing, CD4+ T cells and CD8+ T cells were sorted from peripheral blood as separate populations.

The sequence is built from TRBV6-5 and TRBJ2-1, with 8 junctional bases fitting TRBD2. Sequenced material: CD4+ or CD8+ T cells sorted from blood, taken in a trial of the OX40 agonist ivuxolimab. This sequence originates from an adult with an advanced solid tumor such as melanoma, head and neck, liver or kidney cancer. In nucleotide form, the sequence is TGTGCCAGCACCTCGGGAGGGCTGACCACTCAGTTCTTC. This encodes CASTSGGLTTQFF.